This T cell receptor (beta chain) is from a study of blood T cell repertoires in COVID-19. At the level of the study: Sites in the United States, Italy and Spain provided acute and convalescent COVID-19 samples.

This table comes from immunoSEQ multiplex PCR, and its TCRdb copy is limited to in-frame clones, with some not included. The sample yields over 200,000 clones, 65% to 90% seen once. The J segment lost 7 bases and the V segment lost 0 bases, leaving 10 bases of the junction unmatched. The CDR3 sequence is 16 residues long. Germline CDR1 and CDR2: MGHRA and YSYEKL. The receptor was derived from a man between 18 and 35 years old who had recovered from COVID-19. The chain couples TRBV4-1 to TRBJ2-7; TRBD1 matches at 9 bases. The source material was PBMCs or T cells enriched from blood (not recorded which). CDR3 in amino acids: CASSQDPGTGPGEQYF. The CDR3 DNA reads TGCGCCAGCAGCCAAGATCCCGGGACAGGGCCTGGGGAGCAGTACTTC.